This TCR beta chain is drawn from a study of OX40 agonist ivuxolimab in advanced cancers. Study-level background: Ivuxolimab was a fully human IgG2 agonistic monoclonal antibody targeting the costimulatory receptor OX40 (CD134). Intravenous ivuxolimab was administered to patients every 2 weeks at six dose levels: 0.01, 0.1, 0.3, 1.5, 3 and 10 mg/kg. Of the 50 or so patients in dose escalation, 19 had hepatocellular carcinoma, about 15 had melanoma, 9 had renal cell carcinoma and 9 had head and neck cancer. A male proportion of under 85% and a mean age of approximately 55 years, ranging from about 20 to 80, were recorded for the dose-escalation cohort. Patients were allowed to have had prior anti-PD-1, anti-PD-L1 or anti-CTLA-4 therapy, and 40% of the dose-escalation patients had been treated with checkpoint inhibitors. Partial responses occurred in three dose-escalation patients, of whom one had hepatocellular carcinoma and two had cutaneous melanoma. The purpose of peripheral TCRbeta sequencing was to test whether ivuxolimab changed TCR sequence diversity and led to clonal T-cell expansion. The paper covers the monotherapy dose-escalation part of the phase I ivuxolimab trial, which included N ≈ 52 patients. The paper's findings and limits, for the study overall: At doses of 0.1 to 3.0 mg/kg, clonal expansion of both CD4+ and CD8+ blood T cells was observed from baseline to week 6. After ivuxolimab, CD8+ T cells had more expanded clones than CD4+ T cells on average. Low levels of normalized T-cell clonal expansion were also seen in some patients who did not respond. In partial responders in the 0.1-3.0 mg/kg groups, normalized peripheral clonal expansion was found to be among the lowest, especially among CD8+ T cells. The antigen specificity of the clonally expanded peripheral T cells was not determined.

To sequence the TCRbeta CDR3 region, genomic DNA was isolated from the sorted cells. The immunoSEQ Assay was used to sequence the TCRbeta CDR3 regions. TCRdb stores this immuneACCESS table with in-frame sequences only. Part of the clones is absent; in the studies checked, under half of the shortfall reflects unresolved V genes, and no reason is known for the rest. In all, the sample holds about 83,000 clones, and 70% to 85% of those were seen once. In total, the top ten clones hold 6.5% to 8% of the sample. Patients with autoimmune disease history or receiving systemic immunosuppression were excluded from the trial. Peripheral blood for TCR sequencing was collected from all dose cohorts at baseline, on cycle 4 day 1, and on cycle 7 day 1. The samples were taken from a phase I, first-in-human, multicenter, open-label dose-escalation trial of ivuxolimab. Adults with locally advanced or metastatic head and neck squamous cell, hepatocellular, melanoma or renal cell carcinoma were enrolled in the trial. Before TCR sequencing, CD4+ T cells and CD8+ T cells were sorted from peripheral blood as separate populations.

V drops 0 bases and J drops 0 bases, leaving 16 bases in between. From the cysteine through the phenylalanine, the CDR3 covers 17 amino acids. CDR3 DNA only is kept here, 51 bases in frame from base 1. CDR1 and CDR2, looked up from the germline V gene, are SQVTM and ANQGSEA. About this clone: Its antigen remains unidentified. Base-call qualities are not available, and no considerably larger clone is one nucleotide away.

Sequences were derived from CD4+ or CD8+ T cells sorted from blood, sampled in a trial of the OX40 agonist ivuxolimab. The chain is made from TRBV29-1 and TRBJ2-3; the D gene is perhaps TRBD2, on 7 matching bases. The sequence was obtained from an adult with an advanced solid tumor such as melanoma, head and neck, liver or kidney cancer. DNA sequence: TGCAGCGTTGAAGATTGGGGAGGGGGGGACAGCACAGATACGCAGTATTTT. This yields the protein CSVEDWGGGDSTDTQYF.